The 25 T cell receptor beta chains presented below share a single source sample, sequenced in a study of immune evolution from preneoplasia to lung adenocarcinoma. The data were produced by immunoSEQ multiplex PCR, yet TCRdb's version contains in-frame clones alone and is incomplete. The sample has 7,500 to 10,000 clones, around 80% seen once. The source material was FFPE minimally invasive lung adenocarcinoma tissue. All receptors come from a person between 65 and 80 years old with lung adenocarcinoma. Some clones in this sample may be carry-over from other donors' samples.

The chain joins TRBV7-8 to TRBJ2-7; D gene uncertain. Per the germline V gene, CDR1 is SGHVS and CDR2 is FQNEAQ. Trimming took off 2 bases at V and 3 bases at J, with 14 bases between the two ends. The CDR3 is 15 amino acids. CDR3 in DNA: TGTGCCAGCAGCTTATTCCTCGGTAGGGACTACGAGCAGTACTTC. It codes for CASSLFLGRDYEQYF.

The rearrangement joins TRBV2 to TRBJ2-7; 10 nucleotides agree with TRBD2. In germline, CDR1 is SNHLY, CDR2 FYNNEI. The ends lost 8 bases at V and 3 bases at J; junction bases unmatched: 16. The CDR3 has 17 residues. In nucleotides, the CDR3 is TGTGCCAGCTCCCCCGGGACTAGCGCGCCGCTTTACTACGAGCAGTACTTC. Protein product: CASSPGTSAPLYYEQYF.

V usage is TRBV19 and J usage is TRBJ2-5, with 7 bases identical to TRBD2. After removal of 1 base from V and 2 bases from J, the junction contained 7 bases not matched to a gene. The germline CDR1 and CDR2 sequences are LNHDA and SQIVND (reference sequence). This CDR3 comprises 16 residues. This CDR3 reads CASSIGPSGPQETQYF. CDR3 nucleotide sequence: TGTGCCAGTAGTATAGGGCCTAGCGGACCACAAGAGACCCAGTACTTC.

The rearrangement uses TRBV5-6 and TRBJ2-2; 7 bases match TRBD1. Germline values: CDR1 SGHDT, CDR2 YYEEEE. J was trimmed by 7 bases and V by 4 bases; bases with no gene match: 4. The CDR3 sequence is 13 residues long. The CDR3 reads CASSLGQIGELFF. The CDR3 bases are TGTGCCAGCAGCCTGGGACAGATCGGGGAGCTGTTTTTT.

The CDR3 DNA follows: TGTGCCAGCAGTGATTGGGCCCGCACCACTGAAGCTTTCTTT. Amino acids: CASSDWARTTEAFF. The rearrangement joins TRBV25-1 to TRBJ1-1, with D unclear. Germline CDR1 and CDR2: MGHDK and SYGVNS. The CDR3 has 14 residues. Trimming removed 3 bases from V and 4 bases from J, with 12 bases in between.

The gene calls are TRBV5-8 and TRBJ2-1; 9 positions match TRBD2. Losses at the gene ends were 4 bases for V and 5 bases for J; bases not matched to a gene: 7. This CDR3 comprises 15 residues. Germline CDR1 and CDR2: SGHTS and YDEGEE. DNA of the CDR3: TGTGCCAGCAGCACCGGGACTAGCTGGCACAATGAGCAGTTCTTC. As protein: CASSTGTSWHNEQFF.

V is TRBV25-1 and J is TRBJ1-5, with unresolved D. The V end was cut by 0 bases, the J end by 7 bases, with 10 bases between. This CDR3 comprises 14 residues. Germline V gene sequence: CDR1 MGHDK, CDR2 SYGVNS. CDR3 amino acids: CASSEYGIGQPQHF. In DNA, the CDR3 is TGTGCCAGCAGTGAATATGGGATCGGGCAGCCCCAGCATTTT.

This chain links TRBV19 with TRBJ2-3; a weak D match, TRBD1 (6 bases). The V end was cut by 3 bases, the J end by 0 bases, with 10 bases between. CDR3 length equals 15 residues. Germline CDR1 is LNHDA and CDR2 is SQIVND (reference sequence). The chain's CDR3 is CASSIRQASTDTQYF. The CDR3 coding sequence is TGTGCCAGTAGTATCCGACAGGCGAGCACAGATACGCAGTATTTT.

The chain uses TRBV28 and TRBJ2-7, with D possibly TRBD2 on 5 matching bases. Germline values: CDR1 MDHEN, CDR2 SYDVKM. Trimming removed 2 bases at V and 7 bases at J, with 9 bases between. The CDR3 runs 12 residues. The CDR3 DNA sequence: TGTGCCAGCAGTTTAGGAGGTGGTGAGCAGTACTTC. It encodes CASSLGGGEQYF.

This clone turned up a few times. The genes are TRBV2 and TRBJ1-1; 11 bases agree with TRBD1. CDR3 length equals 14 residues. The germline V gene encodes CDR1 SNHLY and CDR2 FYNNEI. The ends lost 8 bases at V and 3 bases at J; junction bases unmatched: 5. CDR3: CASVRTGGDTEAFF. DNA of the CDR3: TGTGCCAGCGTAAGGACAGGGGGCGACACTGAAGCTTTCTTT. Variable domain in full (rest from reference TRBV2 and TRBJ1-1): EPEVTQTPSHQVTQMGQEVILRCVPISNHLYFYWYRQILGQKVEFLVSFYNNEISEKSEIFDDQFSVERPDGSNFTLKIRSTKLEDSAMYFCASVRTGGDTEAFFGQGTRLTVV.

The DNA of the CDR3 is TGTGCCAGCAGCTTTGGTGGAAACACCATATATTTT. Translating gives CASSFGGNTIYF. The chain combines TRBV5-6 with TRBJ1-3; unclear D gene. Deletions cut 2 bases from V and 3 bases from J, with 3 bases between. Germline V gene data show CDR1 as SGHDT and CDR2 as YYEEEE. There are 12 residues in the CDR3. Complete variable domain (other parts from reference TRBV5-6 and TRBJ1-3): DAGVTQSPTHLIKTRGQQVTLRCSPKSGHDTVSWYQQALGQGPQFIFQYYEEEERQRGNFPDRFSGHQFPNYSSELNVNALLLGDSALYLCASSFGGNTIYFGEGSWLTVV.

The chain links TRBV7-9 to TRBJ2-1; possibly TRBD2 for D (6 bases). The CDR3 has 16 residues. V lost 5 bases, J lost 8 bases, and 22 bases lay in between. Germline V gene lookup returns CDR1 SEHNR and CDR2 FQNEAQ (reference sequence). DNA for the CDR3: TGTGCCAGCAGCCCCGCGATGGAGGGCCAGACCCATGAGCAGTTCTTC. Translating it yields CASSPAMEGQTHEQFF. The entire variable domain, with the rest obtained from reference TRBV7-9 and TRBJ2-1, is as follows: DTGVSQNPRHKITKRGQNVTFRCDPISEHNRLYWYRQTLGQGPEFLTYFQNEAQLEKSRLLSDRFSAERPKGSFSTLEIQRTEQGDSAMYLCASSPAMEGQTHEQFFGPGTRLTVL.

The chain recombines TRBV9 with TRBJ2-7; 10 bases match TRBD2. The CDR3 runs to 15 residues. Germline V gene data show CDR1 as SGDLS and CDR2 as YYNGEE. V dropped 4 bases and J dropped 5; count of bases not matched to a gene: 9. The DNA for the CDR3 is TGTGCCAGCAGCAACACCGGGACTAGCGTCGACGAGCAGTACTTC. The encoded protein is CASSNTGTSVDEQYF.

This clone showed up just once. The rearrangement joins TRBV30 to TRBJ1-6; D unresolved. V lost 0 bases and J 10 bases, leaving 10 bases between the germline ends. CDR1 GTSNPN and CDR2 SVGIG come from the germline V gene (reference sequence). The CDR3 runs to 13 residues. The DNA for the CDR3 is TGTGCCTGGAGTGTAGGCATGGGGTCACCCCTCCACTTT. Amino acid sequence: CAWSVGMGSPLHF.

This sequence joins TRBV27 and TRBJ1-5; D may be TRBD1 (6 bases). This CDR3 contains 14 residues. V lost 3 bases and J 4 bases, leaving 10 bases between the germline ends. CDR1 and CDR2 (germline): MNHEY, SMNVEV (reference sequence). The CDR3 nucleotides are TGTGCCAGCAGTTTCACAGGGCCTAATCAGCCCCAGCATTTT. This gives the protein CASSFTGPNQPQHF.

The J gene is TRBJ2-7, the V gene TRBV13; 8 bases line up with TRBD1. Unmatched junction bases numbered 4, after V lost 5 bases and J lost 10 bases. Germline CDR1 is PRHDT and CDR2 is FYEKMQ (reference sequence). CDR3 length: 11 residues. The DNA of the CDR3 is TGTGCCAGCAGCCTCGGACAGGGACAGTACTTC. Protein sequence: CASSLGQGQYF.

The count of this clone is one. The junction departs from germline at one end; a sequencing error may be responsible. This CDR3 reads CSVDGSGRNF. In DNA form, the CDR3 reads TGCAGCGTTGATGGTTCAGGACGCAACTTT. The chain couples TRBV29-1 to TRBJ1-1; D call uncertain. Germline V gene lookup returns CDR1 SQVTM and CDR2 ANQGSEA. This CDR3 has 10 residues.

The CDR3 nucleotides are TGCGCCAGCAGCCCAGAGCCGGATTCACCCCTCCACTTT. This encodes CASSPEPDSPLHF. V gene TRBV4-1 combines with J gene TRBJ1-6; D gene ambiguous. The CDR3 is 13 residues long. Looked up from germline, CDR1 is MGHRA and CDR2 is YSYEKL. Trimming left V 4 bases short and J 8 bases short, with 9 bases between.

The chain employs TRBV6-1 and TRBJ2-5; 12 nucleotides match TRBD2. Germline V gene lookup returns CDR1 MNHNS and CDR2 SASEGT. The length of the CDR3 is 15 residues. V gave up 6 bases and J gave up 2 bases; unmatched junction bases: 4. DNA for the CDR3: TGTGCCAGCAGCTGGGGACTAGCGGGTCAAGAGACCCAGTACTTC. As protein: CASSWGLAGQETQYF.

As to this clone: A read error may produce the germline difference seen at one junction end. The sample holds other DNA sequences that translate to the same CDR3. CDR3 amino acids: CASSFAPQGYEQYF. The CDR3 DNA is TGTGCCAGCAGCTTTGCACCCCAGGGTTACGAGCAGTATTTC. The V gene is TRBV7-2, the J gene TRBJ2-7; possible D gene TRBD1, 5 bases. CDR3 length: 14 amino acids. Germline V lookup: CDR1 SGHTA, CDR2 FQGNSA.

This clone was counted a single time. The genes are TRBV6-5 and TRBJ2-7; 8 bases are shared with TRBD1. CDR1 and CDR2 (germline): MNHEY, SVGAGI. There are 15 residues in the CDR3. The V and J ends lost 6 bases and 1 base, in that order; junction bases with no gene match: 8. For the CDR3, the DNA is TGTGCCAGCAGCTTAACAGGGGGTGGATCCTACGAGCAGTACTTC. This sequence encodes CASSLTGGGSYEQYF.

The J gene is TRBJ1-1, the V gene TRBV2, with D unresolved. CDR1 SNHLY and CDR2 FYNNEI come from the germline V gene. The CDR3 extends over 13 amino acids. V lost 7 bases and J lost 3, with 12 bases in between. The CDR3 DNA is TGTGCCAGCATCCTGGAGGGTCACACTGAAGCTTTCTTT. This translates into CASILEGHTEAFF.

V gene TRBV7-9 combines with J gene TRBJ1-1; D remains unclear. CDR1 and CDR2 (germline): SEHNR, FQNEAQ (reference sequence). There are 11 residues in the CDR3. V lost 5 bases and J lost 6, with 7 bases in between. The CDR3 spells CASSRTPEAFF. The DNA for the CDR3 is TGTGCCAGCAGCCGGACTCCTGAAGCTTTCTTT.

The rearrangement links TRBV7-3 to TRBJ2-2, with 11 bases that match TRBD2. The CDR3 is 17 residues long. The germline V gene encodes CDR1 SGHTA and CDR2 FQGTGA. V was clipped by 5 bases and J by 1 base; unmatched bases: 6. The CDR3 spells CASSQGTSGLNTGELFF. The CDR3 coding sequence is TGTGCCAGCAGCCAGGGGACTAGCGGATTGAACACCGGGGAGCTGTTTTTT.

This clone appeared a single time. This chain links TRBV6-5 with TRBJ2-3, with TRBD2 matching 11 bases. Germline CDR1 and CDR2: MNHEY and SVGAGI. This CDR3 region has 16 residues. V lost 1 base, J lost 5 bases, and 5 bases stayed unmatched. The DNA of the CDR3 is TGTGCCAGCAGTTACTACAGTAGCGGGGGGGGAGATACGCAGTATTTT. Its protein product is CASSYYSSGGGDTQYF.